One sample yielded the 11 T cell receptor beta chains listed below, sequenced in a study of blood T cell repertoires in COVID-19. Measured with immunoSEQ multiplex PCR; TCRdb has only the in-frame clones, and not every one. Of 180,000 or so clones in the sample, almost 90% were seen once. Sequencing used peripheral blood. Every receptor here comes from a man aged 45-60 years with acute or convalescent COVID-19.

The chain joins TRBV5-4 to TRBJ2-7, with TRBD1 matching 7 bases. V trimming: 2 bases; J trimming: 1 base; junction bases outside the gene matches: 6. The CDR3 is 15 residues long. Per the germline V gene, CDR1 is SGHNT and CDR2 is YYREEE (reference sequence). Here the CDR3 DNA reads TGTGCCAGCAGCTTCCAATACAGGGGTTCCTACGAGCAGTACTTC. Amino acids: CASSFQYRGSYEQYF.

This chain uses TRBV7-9 with TRBJ2-7; 9 nucleotides line up with TRBD2. The trim removed 10 bases at V and 0 bases at J, leaving 4 bases unmatched. Germline CDR1 SEHNR, CDR2 FQNEAQ (reference sequence). The CDR3 length is 13 residues. Here the CDR3 reads CANERGASYEQYV. In DNA form, the CDR3 reads TGTGCCAACGAGCGGGGGGCCTCCTACGAGCAGTACGTC.

A single count supports this clone. The chain is built from TRBV18 and TRBJ2-5, with 11 nucleotides matching TRBD2. CDR3 length: 15 amino acids. In germline, CDR1 is KGHSH, CDR2 LQKENI. J was trimmed by 1 base and V by 7 bases; bases with no gene match: 5. This chain's CDR3 is CASLGTSGVQETQYF. The CDR3 DNA sequence: TGTGCCAGCTTGGGGACTAGCGGCGTCCAAGAGACCCAGTACTTC.

This clone was counted a single time. The V call is TRBV30, the J call TRBJ1-1; TRBD1 might be the D (5 bases). Germline CDR1 is GTSNPN and CDR2 is SVGIG (reference sequence). This CDR3 region has 13 residues. V was trimmed by 7 bases and J by 4 bases, leaving 16 bases between them. CDR3 sequence: CASGPHPGTEAFF. The CDR3 coding sequence is TGTGCCTCGGGACCCCACCCCGGCACTGAAGCTTTCTTT.

CDR3 nucleotides: TGTGCCAGCAGCTTTCAGGGGGCAGATACGCAGTATTTT. Protein: CASSFQGADTQYF. V usage is TRBV11-3 and J usage is TRBJ2-3; 7 nucleotides line up with TRBD1. Trimming removed 3 bases from V and 4 bases from J; junction bases left unmatched: 1. The CDR3 runs to 13 residues. CDR1 SGHNT and CDR2 YENEEA come from the germline V gene.

V gene TRBV27 combines with J gene TRBJ1-1; D is perhaps TRBD1 (6 bases). The V end lost 3 bases, the J end lost 6 bases, and 17 bases lay between the germline ends. Germline V lookup: CDR1 MNHEY, CDR2 SMNVEV (reference sequence). The CDR3 length is 15 residues. CDR3 sequence (DNA): TGTGCCAGCAGTTTGGTGGGGGCTCGACACGCTGAAGCTTTCTTT. Encoded protein: CASSLVGARHAEAFF.

The gene calls are TRBV10-1 and TRBJ2-1; weak D call: TRBD2 (6 bases). The length of the CDR3 is 13 residues. Trimming took off 6 bases at V and 7 bases at J, with 13 bases between the two ends. The germline V gene has CDR1 WNHNN and CDR2 SYGVQD (reference sequence). CDR3 DNA sequence: TGCGCCAGCAGCCCTGGGACTGGGAATGAGCAGTTCTTC. Its protein is CASSPGTGNEQFF.

This sequence joins TRBV27 and TRBJ1-1; D not certain. The CDR3 sequence is 12 residues long. Trimming removed 8 bases at V and 1 base at J, with 8 bases between. Germline loops: CDR1 MNHEY, CDR2 SMNVEV (reference sequence). The CDR3 loop reads CASSGGNTEAFF. In DNA, the CDR3 is TGTGCCAGCTCGGGTGGGAACACTGAAGCTTTCTTT.

CDR3 protein: CASSDWASGGDYEQYV. DNA of the CDR3: TGTGCCAGCAGTGATTGGGCTAGCGGGGGTGACTACGAGCAGTACGTC. This chain links TRBV2 with TRBJ2-7, with 10 bases aligning to TRBD2. Germline V CDR1 and CDR2: SNHLY, FYNNEI. The J segment lost 3 bases and the V segment lost 3 bases, leaving 8 bases of the junction unmatched. This CDR3 spans 16 amino acids.

The chain is built from TRBV7-3 and TRBJ2-1; D perhaps matches TRBD2 (5 bases). The V and J ends lost 3 bases and 7 bases respectively, with 10 bases between them. This CDR3 has 13 amino acids. The germline V gene has CDR1 SGHTA and CDR2 FQGTGA. The CDR3 DNA sequence: TGTGCCAGCAGCTTTACACCGGGGAATGAGCAGTTCTTC. Its translation: CASSFTPGNEQFF.

CDR3 nucleotide sequence: TGTGCCAGCTCACCTATGAACACTGAAGCTTTCTTT. Protein sequence: CASSPMNTEAFF. This chain links TRBV18 with TRBJ1-1, with D unresolved. CDR1 is KGHSH and CDR2 is LQKENI in the germline V gene. The CDR3 covers 12 residues. Trimming left V 3 bases short and J 0 bases short, with 2 bases between.